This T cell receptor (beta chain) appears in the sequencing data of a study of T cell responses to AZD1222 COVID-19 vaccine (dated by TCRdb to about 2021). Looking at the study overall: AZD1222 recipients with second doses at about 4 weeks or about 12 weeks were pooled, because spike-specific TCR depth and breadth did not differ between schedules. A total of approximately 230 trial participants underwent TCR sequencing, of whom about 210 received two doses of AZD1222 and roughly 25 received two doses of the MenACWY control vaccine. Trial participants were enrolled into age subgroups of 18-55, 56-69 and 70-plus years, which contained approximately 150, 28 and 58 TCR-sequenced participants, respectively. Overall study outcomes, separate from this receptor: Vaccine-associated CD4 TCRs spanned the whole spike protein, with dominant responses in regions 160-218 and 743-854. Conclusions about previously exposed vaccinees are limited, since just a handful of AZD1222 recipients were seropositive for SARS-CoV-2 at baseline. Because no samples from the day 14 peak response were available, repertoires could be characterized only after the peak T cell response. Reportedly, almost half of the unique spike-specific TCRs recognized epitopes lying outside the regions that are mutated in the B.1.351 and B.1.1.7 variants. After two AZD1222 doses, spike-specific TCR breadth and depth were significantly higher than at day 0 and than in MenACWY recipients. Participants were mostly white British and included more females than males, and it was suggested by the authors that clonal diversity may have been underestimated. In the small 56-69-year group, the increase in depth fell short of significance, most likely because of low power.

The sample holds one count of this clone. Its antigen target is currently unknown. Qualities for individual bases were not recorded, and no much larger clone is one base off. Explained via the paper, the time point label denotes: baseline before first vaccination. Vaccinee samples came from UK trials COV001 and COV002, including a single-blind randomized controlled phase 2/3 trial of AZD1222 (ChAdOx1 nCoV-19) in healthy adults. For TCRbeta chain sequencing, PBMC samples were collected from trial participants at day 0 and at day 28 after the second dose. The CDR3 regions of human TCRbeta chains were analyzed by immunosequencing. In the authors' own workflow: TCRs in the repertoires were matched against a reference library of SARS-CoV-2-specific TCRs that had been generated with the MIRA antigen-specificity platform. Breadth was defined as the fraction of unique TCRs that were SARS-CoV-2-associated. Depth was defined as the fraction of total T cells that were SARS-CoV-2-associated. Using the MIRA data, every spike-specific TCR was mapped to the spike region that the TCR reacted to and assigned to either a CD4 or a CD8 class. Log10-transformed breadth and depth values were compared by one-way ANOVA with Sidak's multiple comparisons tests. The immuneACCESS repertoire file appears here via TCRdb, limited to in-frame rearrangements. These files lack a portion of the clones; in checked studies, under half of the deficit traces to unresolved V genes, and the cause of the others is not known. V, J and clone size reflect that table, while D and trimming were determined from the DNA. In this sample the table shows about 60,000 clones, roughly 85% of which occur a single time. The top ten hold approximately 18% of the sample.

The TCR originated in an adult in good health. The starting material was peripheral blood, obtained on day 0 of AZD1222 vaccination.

Read as DNA, the sequence is TGCGCCAGCAGCTTGCCAGCGGGGGGCCCCTACAATGAGCAGTTCTTC. This gives the protein CASSLPAGGPYNEQFF. The chain links TRBV5-1 with TRBJ2-1, with 9 bases in between that match TRBD2. Here V drops 1 base and J drops 2 bases, and the junction holds 4 bases not matched to any gene. For CDR1 and CDR2, the germline V gene lists SGHRS and YFSETQ. Counted from cysteine to phenylalanine, this CDR3 has 16 amino acids. Of all the DNA, just the CDR3 is kept, 48 bases in frame from base 1.